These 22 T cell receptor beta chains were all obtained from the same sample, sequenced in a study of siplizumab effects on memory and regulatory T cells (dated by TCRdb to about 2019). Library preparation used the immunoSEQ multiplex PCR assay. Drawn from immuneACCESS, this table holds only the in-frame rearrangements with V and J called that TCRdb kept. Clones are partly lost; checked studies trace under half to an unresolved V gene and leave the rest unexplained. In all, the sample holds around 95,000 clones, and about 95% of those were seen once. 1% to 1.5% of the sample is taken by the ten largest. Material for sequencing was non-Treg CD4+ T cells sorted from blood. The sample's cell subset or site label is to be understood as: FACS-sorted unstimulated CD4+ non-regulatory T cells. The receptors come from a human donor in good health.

The CDR3 spells CTSSQRSIVSDSSYEQYF. The CDR3 bases are TGCACCAGCAGCCAAAGATCGATAGTGTCTGACTCCTCCTACGAGCAGTACTTC. V is TRBV1 and J is TRBJ2-7; the listed D gene, TRBD2, was not tested against the DNA. TRBV1 is designated a pseudogene. The CDR3 has 18 residues.

The CDR3 reads CASKPLDTYTEAFF. In nucleotides, the CDR3 is TGCGCCAGTAAGCCGTTGGATACTTACACTGAAGCTTTCTTT. This rearrangement joins TRBV4-1 to TRBJ1-1; D uncertain. Looked up from germline, CDR1 is MGHRA and CDR2 is YSYEKL. This CDR3 comprises 14 residues. V lost 9 bases and J 3 bases, leaving 17 bases between the germline ends.

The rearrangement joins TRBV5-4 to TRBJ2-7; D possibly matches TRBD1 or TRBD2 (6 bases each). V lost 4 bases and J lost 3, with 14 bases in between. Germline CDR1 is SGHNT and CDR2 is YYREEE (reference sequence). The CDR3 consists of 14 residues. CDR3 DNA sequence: TGTGCCAGCAGCCCGGGGGCGGGACTCTACGAGCAGTACTTC. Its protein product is CASSPGAGLYEQYF.

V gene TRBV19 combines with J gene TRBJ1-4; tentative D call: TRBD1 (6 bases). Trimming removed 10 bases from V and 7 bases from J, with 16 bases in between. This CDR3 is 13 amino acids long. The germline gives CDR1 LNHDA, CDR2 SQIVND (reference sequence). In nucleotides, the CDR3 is TGTGCCACCAGGGACACTAGAATTGAAAAACTGTTTTTT. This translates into CATRDTRIEKLFF. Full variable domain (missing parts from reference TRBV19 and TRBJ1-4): DGGITQSPKYLFRKEGQNVTLSCEQNLNHDAMYWYRQDPGQGLRLIYYSQIVNDFQKGDIAEGYSVSREKKESFPLTVTSAQKNPTAFYLCATRDTRIEKLFFGSGTQLSVL.

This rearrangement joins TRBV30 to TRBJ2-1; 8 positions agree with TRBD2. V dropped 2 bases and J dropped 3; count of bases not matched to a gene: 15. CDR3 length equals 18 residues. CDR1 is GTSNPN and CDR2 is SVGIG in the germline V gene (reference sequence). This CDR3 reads CAWSQRVGAAGGYNEQFF. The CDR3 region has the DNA TGTGCCTGGAGTCAGCGGGTCGGGGCGGCGGGGGGCTACAATGAGCAGTTCTTC.

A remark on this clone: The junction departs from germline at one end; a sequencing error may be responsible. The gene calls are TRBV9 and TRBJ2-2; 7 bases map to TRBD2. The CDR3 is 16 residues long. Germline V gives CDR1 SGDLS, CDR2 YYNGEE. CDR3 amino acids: CASSVYARESAGDLFF. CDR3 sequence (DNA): TGTGCCAGCAGCGTATATGCGCGGGAGTCCGCCGGGGATCTGTTTTTT. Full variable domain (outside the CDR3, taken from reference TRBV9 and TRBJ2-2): DSGVTQTPKHLITATGQRVTLRCSPRSGDLSVYWYQQSLDQGLQFLIQYYNGEERAKGNILERFSAQQFPDLHSELNLSSLELGDSALYFCASSVYARESAGDLFFGEGSRLTVL.

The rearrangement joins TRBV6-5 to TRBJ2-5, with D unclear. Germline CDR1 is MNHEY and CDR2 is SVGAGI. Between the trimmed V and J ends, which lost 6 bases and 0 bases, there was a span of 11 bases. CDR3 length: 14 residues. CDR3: CASRRASDQETQYF. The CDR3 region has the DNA TGTGCCAGCAGACGAGCGTCAGACCAAGAGACCCAGTACTTC.

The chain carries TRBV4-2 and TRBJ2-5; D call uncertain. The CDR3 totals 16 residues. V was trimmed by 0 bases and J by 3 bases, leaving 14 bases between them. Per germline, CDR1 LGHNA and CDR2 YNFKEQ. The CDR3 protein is CASSQDHYGLEETQYF. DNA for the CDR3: TGTGCCAGCAGCCAAGATCACTACGGGTTGGAAGAGACCCAGTACTTC.

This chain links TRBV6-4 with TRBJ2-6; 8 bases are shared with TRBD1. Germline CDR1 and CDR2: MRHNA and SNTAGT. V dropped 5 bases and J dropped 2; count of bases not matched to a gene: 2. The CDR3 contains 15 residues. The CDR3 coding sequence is TGTGCCAGCAGTCAGACAGGGGCTGGGGCCAACGTCCTGACTTTC. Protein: CASSQTGAGANVLTF.

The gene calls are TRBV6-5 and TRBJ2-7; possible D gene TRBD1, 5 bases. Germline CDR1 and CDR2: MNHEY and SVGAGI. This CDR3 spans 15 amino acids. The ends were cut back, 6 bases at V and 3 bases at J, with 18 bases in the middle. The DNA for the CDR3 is TGTGCCAGCAGCCCCAGCTCTGTACAGGACTACGAGCAGTACTTC. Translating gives CASSPSSVQDYEQYF.

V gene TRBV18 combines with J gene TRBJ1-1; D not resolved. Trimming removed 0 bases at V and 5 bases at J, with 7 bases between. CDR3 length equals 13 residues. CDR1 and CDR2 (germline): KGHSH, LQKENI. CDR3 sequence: CASSPPEWTEAFF. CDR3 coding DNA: TGTGCCAGCTCACCACCGGAGTGGACTGAAGCTTTCTTT.

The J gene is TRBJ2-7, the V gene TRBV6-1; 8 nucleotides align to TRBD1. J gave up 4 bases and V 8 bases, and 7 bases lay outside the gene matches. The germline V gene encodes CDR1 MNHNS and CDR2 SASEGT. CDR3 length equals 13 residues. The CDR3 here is CASRDRQFYEQYF. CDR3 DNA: TGTGCCAGCCGGGACAGGCAATTTTACGAGCAGTACTTC.

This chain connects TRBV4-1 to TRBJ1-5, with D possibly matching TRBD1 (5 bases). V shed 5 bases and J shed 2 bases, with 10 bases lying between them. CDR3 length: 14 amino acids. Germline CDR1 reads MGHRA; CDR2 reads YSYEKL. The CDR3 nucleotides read TGCGCCAGCAGCACCCGGGACGGCAATCAGCCCCAGCATTTT. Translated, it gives CASSTRDGNQPQHF.

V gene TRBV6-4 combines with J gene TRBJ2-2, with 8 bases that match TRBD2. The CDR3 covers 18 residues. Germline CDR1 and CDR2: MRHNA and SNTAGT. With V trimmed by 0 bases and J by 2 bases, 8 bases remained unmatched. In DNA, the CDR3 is TGTGCCAGCAGTGACTCGCTTCTTAGCGGGACTAACACCGGGGAGCTGTTTTTT. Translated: CASSDSLLSGTNTGELFF.

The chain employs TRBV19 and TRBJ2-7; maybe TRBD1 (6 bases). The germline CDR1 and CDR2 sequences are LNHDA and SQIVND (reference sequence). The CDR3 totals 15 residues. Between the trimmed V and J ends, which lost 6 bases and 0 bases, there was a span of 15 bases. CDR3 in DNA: TGTGCCAGTAGGGACAGAGGGGCACCCTCCTACGAGCAGTACTTC. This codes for CASRDRGAPSYEQYF.

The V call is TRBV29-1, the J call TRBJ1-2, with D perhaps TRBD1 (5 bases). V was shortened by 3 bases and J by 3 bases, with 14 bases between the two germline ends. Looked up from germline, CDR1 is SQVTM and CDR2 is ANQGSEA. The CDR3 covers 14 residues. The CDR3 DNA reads TGCAGCGTTGATATGCAGGGTTTGGACTATGGCTACACCTTC. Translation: CSVDMQGLDYGYTF.

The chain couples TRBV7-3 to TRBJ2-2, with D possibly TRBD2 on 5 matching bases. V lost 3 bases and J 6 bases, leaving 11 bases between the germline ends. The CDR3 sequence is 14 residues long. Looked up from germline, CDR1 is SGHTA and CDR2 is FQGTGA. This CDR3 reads CASSFDYLSGELFF. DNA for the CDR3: TGTGCCAGCAGCTTCGACTATCTCTCCGGGGAGCTGTTTTTT. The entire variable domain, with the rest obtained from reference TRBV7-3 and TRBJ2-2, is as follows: GAGVSQTPSNKVTEKGKYVELRCDPISGHTALYWYRQSLGQGPEFLIYFQGTGAADDSGLPNDRFFAVRPEGSVSTLKIQRTERGDSAVYLCASSFDYLSGELFFGEGSRLTVL.

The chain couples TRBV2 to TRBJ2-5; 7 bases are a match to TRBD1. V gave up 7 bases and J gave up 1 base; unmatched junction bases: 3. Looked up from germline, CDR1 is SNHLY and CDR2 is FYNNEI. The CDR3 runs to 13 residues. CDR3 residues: CASTGTVQETQYF. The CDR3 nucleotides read TGTGCCAGCACAGGGACAGTCCAAGAGACCCAGTACTTC.

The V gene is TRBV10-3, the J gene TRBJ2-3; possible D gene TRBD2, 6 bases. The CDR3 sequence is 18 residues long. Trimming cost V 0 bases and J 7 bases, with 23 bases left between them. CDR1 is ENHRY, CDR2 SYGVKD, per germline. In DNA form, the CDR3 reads TGTGCCATCAGTGAGTCCCCCGCCGCCAAGGGCCGGGGGTATACGCAGTATTTT. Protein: CAISESPAAKGRGYTQYF.

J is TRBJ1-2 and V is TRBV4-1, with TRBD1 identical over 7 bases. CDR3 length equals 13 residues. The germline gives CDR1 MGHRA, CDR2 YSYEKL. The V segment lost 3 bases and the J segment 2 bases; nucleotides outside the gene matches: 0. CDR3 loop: CASSQTGNYGYTF. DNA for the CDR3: TGCGCCAGCAGCCAGACAGGGAACTATGGCTACACCTTC.

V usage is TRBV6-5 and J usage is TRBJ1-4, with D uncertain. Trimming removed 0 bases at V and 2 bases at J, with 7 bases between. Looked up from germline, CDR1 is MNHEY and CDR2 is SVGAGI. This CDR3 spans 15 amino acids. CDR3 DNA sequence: TGTGCCAGCAGTTACTCATGGGGTACTAATGAAAAACTGTTTTTT. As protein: CASSYSWGTNEKLFF.

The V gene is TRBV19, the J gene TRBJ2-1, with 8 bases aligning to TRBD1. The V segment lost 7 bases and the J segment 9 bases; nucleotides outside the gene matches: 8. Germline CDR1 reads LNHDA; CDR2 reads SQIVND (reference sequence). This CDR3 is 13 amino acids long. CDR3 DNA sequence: TGTGCCAGTACTAACAGGGGGTGGAGTGAGCAGTTCTTC. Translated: CASTNRGWSEQFF.